Listed below are T cell receptor beta chains from one sample, sequenced in a study of cytomegalovirus exposure and HLA in healthy donors. Assay used: immunoSEQ multiplex PCR; TCRdb lists only in-frame clones, some missing. The table records about 160,000 clones, less than 85% of them present only once. The sample taken for sequencing was PBMCs. These receptors were collected from a man aged 55 to 70 in good health and CMV-seronegative. Each CDR3 is given with its conserved first and last residue. A D gene is named only where the DNA matches it firmly. Only part of the rows carry a size: once, few, many, or a class if the clone is expanded.

d_call j_call v_call clone_size cdr3_nt cdr3_aa
TRBD2 TRBJ2-5 TRBV5-1 . TGCGCCAGCAGCATGGGACTAGCGGAGACCCAGTACTTC CASSMGLAETQYF
TRBD1 TRBJ2-1 TRBV5-1 . TGCGCCAGCAGCGACGATGGACAGGGGGAACGGAATGAGCAGTTCTTC CASSDDGQGERNEQFF
. TRBJ2-7 TRBV15 . TGTGCCACCAGCAGAGATCGAAATGTACGGGAGCAGTACTTC CATSRDRNVREQYF
TRBD2 TRBJ2-2 TRBV2 . TGTGCCAGCAGCCGAGACGCGGGAGACACCGGGGAGCTGTTTTTT CASSRDAGDTGELFF
. TRBJ2-5 TRBV5-1 . TGCGCCAGCAGCTACTTATCGTACCAAGAGACCCAGTACTTC CASSYLSYQETQYF
TRBD1 TRBJ2-7 TRBV27 . TGTGCCAGCAGTTTAGACAGGGGGAACTACGAGCAGTACTTC CASSLDRGNYEQYF
. TRBJ1-2 TRBV7-6 . TGTGCCAGCAGCTTACAGGGGTTGGATGGCTACACCTTC CASSLQGLDGYTF
TRBD1 TRBJ2-4 TRBV7-9 . TGTTCCAGCAGCCAGACAGGGTCAATAAACATTCAGTACTTC CSSSQTGSINIQYF
. TRBJ2-2 TRBV4-1 . TGCGCCAGCAGCCCACCCATCGGGCAGGGTACCGGGGAGCTGTTTTTT CASSPPIGQGTGELFF
TRBD1 TRBJ1-4 TRBV6-5 . TGTGCCAGCAGTTACTCCTTCGGGACAGCTGGAGAAAAACTGTTTTTT CASSYSFGTAGEKLFF
. TRBJ1-1 TRBV30 few TGTGCCTGGAGAGGGTCGGCAGGGTCTGAAGCTTTCTTT CAWRGSAGSEAFF
. TRBJ2-5 TRBV5-1 . TGCGCCAGCAGCTTGAGAGGCCAAGAGACCCAGTACTTC CASSLRGQETQYF
TRBD1 TRBJ1-4 TRBV7-8 . TGTGCCAGCAGCCCACAGGGGCATAGTGAAAAACTGTTTTTT CASSPQGHSEKLFF
TRBD2 TRBJ2-7 TRBV11-3 . TGTGCCAGCAGCTTGGGGGGGTCGCAGCAGTACTTC CASSLGGSQQYF
TRBD1 TRBJ2-5 TRBV7-6 . TGTGCCAGCAGCTTATGGGGACAGGGGCGTACTGAGACCCAGTACTTC CASSLWGQGRTETQYF
TRBD1 TRBJ1-1 TRBV15 . TGTGCCACCAGCAGGGAGGGACAGGGGGCGGGGAGGGGCACTGAAGCTTTCTTT CATSREGQGAGRGTEAFF
TRBD2 TRBJ2-1 TRBV7-2 . TGTGCCAGCAGAAAGGGACTAGCGGGAAATGAGCAGTTCTTC CASRKGLAGNEQFF
. TRBJ1-6 TRBV7-2 . TGTGCCAGCAGCTTTGGGTCGGGGTTGAATTCACCCCTCCACTTT CASSFGSGLNSPLHF
TRBD2 TRBJ2-2 TRBV25-1 . TGTGCCAGCAGTGAATATTTTATTCGACTAGCGGGGACCGGGGAGCTGTTTTTT CASSEYFIRLAGTGELFF
. TRBJ2-3 TRBV19 . TGTGCCAGCCTCCCAGGGGAAGCTAGCACAGATACGCAGTATTTT CASLPGEASTDTQYF
TRBD2 TRBJ2-3 TRBV29-1 few TGCAGCGTTGAAATAGCGGGGGGGCGTGGAGATACGCAGTATTTT CSVEIAGGRGDTQYF
TRBD1 TRBJ1-2 TRBV30 once TGTGCCTGGAGTATGGACAGGGGATGGACCTATGGCTACACCTTC CAWSMDRGWTYGYTF
. TRBJ1-5 TRBV27 . TGTGCCACCCCTCGAGGCCAGCATTTT CATPRGQHF
TRBD2 TRBJ2-5 TRBV5-5 once TGTGCCAGCAGCCGGACTAGCGGGGGCCCCGGCCAAGAGACCCAGTACTTC CASSRTSGGPGQETQYF
TRBD1 TRBJ1-5 TRBV19 . TGTGCCAGTAGTATTTCGGGGCCGACAGGGGCCGACAATCAGCCCCAGCATTTT CASSISGPTGADNQPQHF
. TRBJ1-5 TRBV28 . TGTGCCAGCAGTTCGGACCTCGGGGGTCAGCCCCAGCATTTT CASSSDLGGQPQHF
. TRBJ1-2 TRBV5-1 . TGCGCCAGCAGCTTGGATGGGACAAATGGCTACACCTTC CASSLDGTNGYTF
TRBD2 TRBJ2-3 TRBV29-1 . TGCAGCGTAGGGGCGGGAGAGGAAGATACGCAGTATTTT CSVGAGEEDTQYF
. TRBJ1-6 TRBV7-9 . TGTGCCAGCAGCCCACTCTTCACCCTCCACTTT CASSPLFTLHF
TRBD1 TRBJ1-2 TRBV7-9 . TGTGCCAGCAGCTTATTGCGAGGACAGGGGGCTCTTAAAGGCTATGGCTACACCTTC CASSLLRGQGALKGYGYTF
TRBD2 TRBJ2-1 TRBV6-1 . TGTGCCAGCAGTGGGGTAGAAGCGGGAGGCCCATACAATGAGCAGTTCTTC CASSGVEAGGPYNEQFF
. TRBJ1-2 TRBV11-2 few TGTGCCAGCAGCTTAGAGGGAGAGGGGGTTGGCTACACCTTC CASSLEGEGVGYTF
TRBD1 TRBJ1-4 TRBV5-1 . TGCGCCAGCAGCCGGGACAGGGGGCGCGATGAAAAACTGTTTTTT CASSRDRGRDEKLFF
TRBD2 TRBJ2-7 TRBV10-3 . TGTGCCATCAGTGAAGGGCGGGGGACCTACGAGCAGTACTTC CAISEGRGTYEQYF
TRBD2 TRBJ2-5 TRBV5-1 . TGCGCCAGCAGCTTAAGGCTAGCGGGAGGGCTGGAGACCCAGTACTTC CASSLRLAGGLETQYF
. TRBJ2-5 TRBV2 few TGTGCCAGCAGTCCCCGACAGAGGGAGACCCAGTACTTC CASSPRQRETQYF
TRBD1 TRBJ1-4 TRBV5-4 once TGTGCCAGCAGCCGGGGACAGAGATCAACTAATGAAAAACTGTTTTTT CASSRGQRSTNEKLFF
. TRBJ1-3 TRBV7-6 . TGTGCCAGCAGCTCTGGGAGCTCTGGAAACACCATATATTTT CASSSGSSGNTIYF
TRBD1 TRBJ2-7 TRBV11-2 . TGTGCCAGCAGCATCGCCGGGACAGGGGGCATATACGAGCAGTACTTC CASSIAGTGGIYEQYF
TRBD1 TRBJ1-1 TRBV6-4 . TGTGCCAGCAGTGAGACAGGGTTCACTGAAGCTTTCTTT CASSETGFTEAFF
. TRBJ2-3 TRBV21-1 . TGTGCCAGCAGCAAAGTGGGGACAGTTTATAGCACAGATACGCAGTATTTT CASSKVGTVYSTDTQYF
. TRBJ2-1 TRBV9 . TGTGCCAGCAGCGAAGACAGTCTTTACAATGAGCAGTTCTTC CASSEDSLYNEQFF
TRBD2 TRBJ2-2 TRBV4-3 . TGCGCCAGCAGCCAAGAAGCTCCGGGACTAGCGGGGCCCAGGCACGGGGAGCTGTTTTTT CASSQEAPGLAGPRHGELFF
TRBD1 TRBJ2-1 TRBV29-1 . TGCAGCGTTGGGGGGACACAGGGGGTCGACGTTTACAATGAGCAGTTCTTC CSVGGTQGVDVYNEQFF
. TRBJ2-1 TRBV7-2 . TGTGCCAGCAGCTTAGTAGCGGACAATGAGCAGTTCTTC CASSLVADNEQFF
TRBD2 TRBJ2-5 TRBV10-3 . TGTGCCATCAGTGAGTCGGCGGGAGGGCGCGGGGAGACCCAGTACTTC CAISESAGGRGETQYF
TRBD1 TRBJ1-1 TRBV7-9 . TGTGCCAGCAGCTTAGGACAGGGTGAAGCTTTCTTT CASSLGQGEAFF
TRBD1 TRBJ2-7 TRBV7-2 . TGTGCCAGCAGCCGCTGGGACAGTACCTACGAGCAGTACTTC CASSRWDSTYEQYF
TRBD1 TRBJ2-7 TRBV6-5 . TGTGCCAGCACCAAACCGGGACAGAACTACGAGCAGTACTTC CASTKPGQNYEQYF
. TRBJ1-4 TRBV9 . TGTGCCAGCAGCGTAGCAGGGGCAGGGGAAAAACTGTTTTTT CASSVAGAGEKLFF
. TRBJ2-7 TRBV28 once TGTGCCAGCACCATACCCACTGGCGGAGTTTCCTACGAGCAGTACTTC CASTIPTGGVSYEQYF
TRBD1 TRBJ1-2 TRBV5-1 . TGCGCCAGCAGCTCAACCGGGACAGAGCATGGCTACACCTTC CASSSTGTEHGYTF
TRBD2 TRBJ2-5 TRBV30 . TGTGCCTGGAGTGTAGGACTAGCGGGAGTTGAGACCCAGTACTTC CAWSVGLAGVETQYF
. TRBJ2-1 TRBV28 . TGTGCCAGCAGTCCGCCGGGTCGAGCTATCAATGAGCAGTTCTTC CASSPPGRAINEQFF
TRBD2 TRBJ2-3 TRBV19 . TGTGCCAGTAGGACTAGCGTACCTCGAATAGGTACGCAGTATTTT CASRTSVPRIGTQYF